Listed here are 14 T cell receptor beta chains from one sample, sequenced in a study of regulatory T cells in long-lasting Graves disease. Arm-PCR of CDR3 regions and iRepertoire HTBI primers were used to build TCR beta libraries. TCRdb independently ran MiXCR on the multiplex PCR reads; one entry per CDR3 protein. The sample carries 650,000 to 700,000 distinct CDR3 sequences, 25% to 30% recorded once. Documented time point: persistent/refractory GD, antithyroid drugs over 5 years with positive TRAb. With RNA extracted from PBMCs as input, the TCR library was made. The source was peripheral blood mononuclear cells (PBMCs), collected when the disease was refractory, from a patient treated with antithyroid drugs. Receptor source: a female donor with Graves disease.

V and J are TRBV20-1 and TRBJ2-1; TRBD2 agrees at 9 bases. The CDR3 covers 13 residues. Germline V gene sequence: CDR1 DFQATT, CDR2 SNEGSKA (reference sequence). Losses at the gene ends were 7 bases for V and 5 bases for J; bases not matched to a gene: 6. The CDR3 DNA sequence: TGCAGTGGAAGACTAGCGGTGAACAATGAGCAGTTCTTC. Amino acid sequence: CSGRLAVNNEQFF.

This clonotype was counted a few times. The J gene is TRBJ1-2, the V gene TRBV20-1, with a weak D call TRBD1 (5 bases). This CDR3 contains 16 residues. Germline loops: CDR1 DFQATT, CDR2 SNEGSKA (reference sequence). With 0 bases removed from V and 2 bases from J, the gap between germline ends came to 16 bases. The CDR3 DNA follows: TGCAGTGCTAGAGAGGCGGTCGCCAGGGAGAACTATGGCTACACCTTC. Translating gives CSAREAVARENYGYTF.

This clonotype appeared once. This rearrangement joins TRBV6-1 to TRBJ1-3; no clear D. The CDR3 length is 14 residues. Trimming removed 6 bases from V and 3 bases from J, with 12 bases in between. Germline CDR1 MNHNS, CDR2 SASEGT. CDR3 sequence reads: CASRRSYLGNTIYF. In DNA, the CDR3 is TGTGCCAGCAGACGCTCATACCTTGGAAACACCATATATTTT.

V is TRBV20-1 and J is TRBJ1-2; D remains unclear. The CDR3 has 13 residues. Per germline, CDR1 DFQATT and CDR2 SNEGSKA (reference sequence). The ends were cut back, 0 bases at V and 5 bases at J, with 10 bases in the middle. This CDR3 reads CSARDYLDYGYTF. CDR3 DNA sequence: TGCAGTGCTAGAGATTATTTAGATTATGGCTACACCTTC.

This clonotype was seen ten or more times. The chain links TRBV27 to TRBJ1-5; D remains unclear. The CDR3 runs to 12 residues. V was cut by 3 bases and J by 3 bases, with 3 bases left in between. Germline CDR1 MNHEY, CDR2 SMNVEV (reference sequence). Here the CDR3 reads CASSFLNQPQHF. The CDR3 DNA follows: TGTGCCAGCAGTTTCCTCAATCAGCCCCAGCATTTT.

With respect to this clonotype: A junction boundary mismatches the germline segment, possibly from a read error. The V call is TRBV28, the J call TRBJ1-2, with 9 bases lining up with TRBD1. This CDR3 is built from 13 residues. CDR1 is MDHEN, CDR2 SYDVKM, per germline. The CDR3 nucleotides read TGTGCCAGTAGGGGACAGGGACTATATGGCTACGCCTTC. Its translation is CASRGQGLYGYAF.

This clonotype was counted between two and nine times. This sequence joins TRBV6-2 or TRBV6-3 and TRBJ1-5; D gene ambiguous. V lost 0 bases, J lost 4 bases, and 7 bases lay in between. CDR3 length equals 14 residues. Germline CDR1 is MNHEY and CDR2 is SVGEGT. CDR3 DNA: TGTGCCAGCAGTTACTCGAACGGGAATCAGCCCCAGCATTTT. It is translated as CASSYSNGNQPQHF.

The CDR3 bases are TGTGCCAGCAGTTTAAAGGGGAATAGTGGAAACACCATATATTTT. Amino acid sequence: CASSLKGNSGNTIYF. The V call is TRBV27, the J call TRBJ1-3, with D possibly being TRBD1 (5 bases). Germline assignment: CDR1 MNHEY and CDR2 SMNVEV (reference sequence). Trimming stripped 2 bases from V and 3 bases from J, with 11 bases between. CDR3 length equals 15 residues.

The count of this clonotype is one. One base away lies a much larger clone, so this may be a sequencing read error. The chain uses TRBV28 and TRBJ2-4, with TRBD1 matching over 7 bases. The DNA end is more similar to TRBJ1-2, so the J call may be wrong. Germline loops: CDR1 MDHEN, CDR2 SYDVKM. CDR3 length: 17 residues. The CDR3 is CASSLLSGTVGAWGYTF. CDR3 bases: TGTGCCAGCAGTTTATTGTCGGGGACAGTGGGGGCTTGGGGCTACACCTTC.

This clonotype was observed a handful of times. The genes are TRBV19 and TRBJ1-6; 9 positions agree with TRBD1. CDR1 is LNHDA and CDR2 is SQIVND in the germline V gene (reference sequence). V dropped 6 bases and J dropped 10; count of bases not matched to a gene: 13. The CDR3 spans 16 residues. The CDR3 DNA follows: TGTGCCAGTAGCCTTGCACCGGGACAGGGACACTCACCCCTCCACTTT. This translates into CASSLAPGQGHSPLHF.

The gene calls are TRBV28 and TRBJ2-7; 10 bases match TRBD2. V lost 4 bases and J lost 1; bases outside the gene matches: 16. Germline CDR1 and CDR2: MDHEN and SYDVKM. The CDR3 sequence is 19 residues long. The CDR3, as DNA: TGTGCCAGCAGTTACGCTACGGGGCTAGCGGGAGAGCCTTCCTACGAGCAGTACTTC. Protein product: CASSYATGLAGEPSYEQYF.

The CDR3 spells CASSSGFGNQPQHF. The CDR3 DNA reads as TGTGCCAGCAGCTCAGGGTTTGGGAATCAGCCCCAGCATTTT. The chain carries TRBV7-9 and TRBJ1-5; TRBD1 might be the D (5 bases). CDR3 length: 14 residues. The germline gives CDR1 SEHNR, CDR2 FQNEAQ (reference sequence). The V end was cut by 4 bases, the J end by 4 bases, with 11 bases between.

This CDR3 is CSARVGQGQEQPQHF. The DNA for the CDR3 is TGCAGTGCTAGAGTGGGGCAGGGGCAGGAGCAGCCCCAGCATTTT. The chain joins TRBV20-1 to TRBJ1-5; maybe TRBD1 (6 bases). Trimming removed 1 base at V and 7 bases at J, with 17 bases between. The CDR3 is 15 residues long. Germline values: CDR1 DFQATT, CDR2 SNEGSKA (reference sequence).

This clonotype was counted a few times. V gene TRBV27 combines with J gene TRBJ2-5; 9 positions agree with TRBD2. Germline CDR1 MNHEY, CDR2 SMNVEV (reference sequence). This CDR3 spans 17 amino acids. J lost 2 bases, V lost 3 bases, and 10 bases had no gene match. The chain's CDR3 is CASSLARASGVQETQYF. CDR3 coding DNA: TGTGCCAGCAGTTTGGCCCGGGCTAGCGGGGTACAAGAGACCCAGTACTTC.